Detailed here is one TCR beta chain. The CDR3 consists of 15 residues. Germline V gene lookup returns CDR1 SGHAT and CDR2 FQNNGV. V trimming: 1 base; J trimming: 5 bases; junction bases outside the gene matches: 6. Profiling relied on immunoSEQ multiplex PCR, and the TCRdb table lists in-frame clones only, not all of them. The sample consists of approximately 6,600 clones, approximately 88% of them appearing once. This specimen comes from a study of tumor T cells in aggressive B-cell lymphoma. The chain is built from TRBV11-2 and TRBJ2-7; 9 nucleotides agree with TRBD1. The TCR was taken from an adult with diffuse large B cell lymphoma. Some clones in this sample may be carry-over from other donors' samples. Sequenced input: tumor tissue. This CDR3 reads CASSLGGTGPHEQYF. The DNA for the CDR3 is TGTGCCAGCAGCTTAGGTGGGACAGGGCCCCACGAGCAGTACTTC.